Below, 15 T cell receptor beta chains from the same sample are listed, as sequenced in a study of CD8 T cells in Susac syndrome (dated by TCRdb to between 2017 and 2020). Library preparation was by the immunoSEQ multiplex PCR assay. RNA was extracted using the RNeasy kit, and roughly 0.5 to 1 ug of the RNA was reverse transcribed with random hexamers. Using fastp at Q25 and MiXCR, TCRdb reprocessed the public reads and kept productive beta chains. Every distinct CDR3 protein forms one entry, paired with its most common genes and DNA. The sample contains roughly 130,000 distinct CDR3 sequences, nearly 95% of them found a single time. The ten biggest clones cover more than 0.09% of the sample. The sequenced sample consisted of CD4+ T cells from PBMCs. The source of these receptors is a human donor in good health.

The chain has TRBV4-1 and TRBJ2-5; no clear D gene. Germline-derived CDR1 and CDR2 are MGHRA and YSYEKL. The V end lost 0 bases, the J end lost 6 bases, and 14 bases lay between the germline ends. The CDR3 is 15 residues long. CDR3 DNA: TGCGCCAGCAGCCAAGACCCGGGCCCACGAAAGACCCAGTACTTC. Protein: CASSQDPGPRKTQYF.

The gene calls are TRBV5-6 and TRBJ2-7, with 11 bases fitting TRBD1. The CDR3 has 14 amino acids. The V segment lost 3 bases and the J segment 3 bases; nucleotides outside the gene matches: 2. Germline values: CDR1 SGHDT, CDR2 YYEEEE. This CDR3 reads CASSWGQGVYEQYF. DNA for the CDR3: TGTGCCAGCAGCTGGGGACAGGGGGTCTACGAGCAGTACTTC.

This clonotype has just one count. The J gene is TRBJ1-1, the V gene TRBV5-1; possible D gene TRBD1, 5 bases. V shed 4 bases and J shed 3 bases, with 10 bases lying between them. The CDR3 covers 13 residues. The germline V gene has CDR1 SGHRS and CDR2 YFSETQ. The CDR3 bases are TGCGCCAGCAGCACCGACAGATACACTGAAGCTTTCTTT. It codes for CASSTDRYTEAFF.

The rearrangement joins TRBV5-6 to TRBJ2-7; weak D call: TRBD1 (6 bases). The germline CDR1 and CDR2 sequences are SGHDT and YYEEEE. V was trimmed by 2 bases and J by 9 bases, leaving 12 bases between them. CDR3 length equals 12 residues. The CDR3 loop reads CASSLQGFGQYF. The CDR3 DNA follows: TGTGCCAGCAGCTTACAGGGCTTCGGGCAGTACTTC.

The J gene is TRBJ2-5, the V gene TRBV6-6; 7 bases map to TRBD1. Trimming took 6 bases from V and 2 from J; bases not matched to a gene: 6. Germline V gene lookup returns CDR1 MNHNY and CDR2 SVGAGI (reference sequence). The CDR3 sequence is 14 residues long. The CDR3 spells CASRGSGQQETQYF. Here the CDR3 DNA reads TGTGCCAGCAGGGGATCGGGACAGCAAGAGACCCAGTACTTC.

This rearrangement joins TRBV5-1 to TRBJ2-7; D may be TRBD2 (6 bases). V gave up 4 bases and J gave up 2 bases, with 13 bases separating them. This CDR3 spans 14 amino acids. Germline lookup yields CDR1 SGHRS and CDR2 YFSETQ. The CDR3 protein is CASSGTGGPYEQYF. Written as DNA, the CDR3 is TGCGCCAGCAGCGGAACCGGAGGGCCCTACGAGCAGTACTTC.

This chain joins TRBV7-9 and TRBJ2-2, with D unclear. The CDR3 spans 14 residues. Between the trimmed V and J ends, which lost 2 bases and 3 bases, there was a span of 7 bases. Germline V gene sequence: CDR1 SEHNR, CDR2 FQNEAQ (reference sequence). CDR3 in amino acids: CASSLPLYTGELFF. The CDR3 nucleotides are TGTGCCAGCAGCTTACCCTTATACACCGGGGAGCTGTTTTTT.

V gene TRBV7-2 combines with J gene TRBJ2-7; D is possibly TRBD1 or TRBD2 (5 bases each). Germline V gene lookup returns CDR1 SGHTA and CDR2 FQGNSA. V was cut by 5 bases and J by 0 bases, with 14 bases left in between. CDR3 length: 15 amino acids. The CDR3 DNA is TGTGCCAGCAGCAAAGGTGGGGACCCCTCCTACGAGCAGTACTTC. The encoded protein is CASSKGGDPSYEQYF.

The chain recombines TRBV2 with TRBJ2-5; D not certain. The germline gives CDR1 SNHLY, CDR2 FYNNEI. The CDR3 covers 12 residues. With 2 bases removed from V and 5 bases from J, the gap between germline ends came to 6 bases. The CDR3 DNA follows: TGTGCCAGCAGTGAAATCGGGGAGACCCAGTACTTC. Its protein is CASSEIGETQYF.

This rearrangement joins TRBV18 to TRBJ2-5; D gene uncertain. Near its end, the DNA agrees better with TRBJ2-7, so the J call may be wrong. From germline, CDR1 is KGHSH and CDR2 LQKENI. This CDR3 is 13 amino acids long. The CDR3 DNA reads as TGTGCCAGCTCACCTCAGGAGACCTACGAGCAGTACTTC. Translation gives CASSPQETYEQYF.

The chain has TRBV3-1 and TRBJ2-3; 11 bases align to TRBD2. J gave up 4 bases and V 4 bases, and 10 bases lay outside the gene matches. The CDR3 extends over 17 amino acids. CDR1 LGHDT and CDR2 YNNKEL come from the germline V gene (reference sequence). For the CDR3, the DNA is TGTGCCAGCAGCCCGCACTCACTAGCGGGAGTCCCAGATACGCAGTATTTT. It yields the protein CASSPHSLAGVPDTQYF.

The rearrangement uses TRBV27 and TRBJ2-7; D gene unclear. Trimming left V 8 bases short and J 5 bases short, with 7 bases between. The germline V gene has CDR1 MNHEY and CDR2 SMNVEV (reference sequence). This CDR3 is 10 amino acids long. CDR3 amino acids: CASGKNEQYF. CDR3 DNA: TGTGCCAGCGGAAAAAACGAGCAGTACTTC.

The table lists this clonotype with a count of one. The rearrangement uses TRBV28 and TRBJ1-1; D unclear. Trimming removed 5 bases from V and 1 base from J, with 8 bases in between. CDR3 length equals 13 residues. Germline CDR1 reads MDHEN; CDR2 reads SYDVKM. CDR3 in DNA: TGTGCCAGCAGTGCCCCAGCGAACACTGAAGCTTTCTTT. It yields the protein CASSAPANTEAFF.

The J gene is TRBJ2-5, the V gene TRBV5-1, with D tentatively TRBD1 (6 bases). The germline gives CDR1 SGHRS, CDR2 YFSETQ. The CDR3 spans 13 residues. V shed 4 bases and J shed 3 bases, with 10 bases lying between them. CDR3 region: CASSPGQKETQYF. The CDR3 DNA reads TGCGCCAGCAGCCCTGGACAGAAAGAGACCCAGTACTTC.

The chain is built from TRBV6-5 and TRBJ2-3; 10 bases are a match to TRBD1. The germline CDR1 and CDR2 sequences are MNHEY and SVGAGI. V lost 6 bases, J lost 4 bases, and 4 bases stayed unmatched. The CDR3 is made up of 14 amino acids. In DNA form, the CDR3 reads TGTGCCAGCAGGCCGACAGGGGGCTCAGATACGCAGTATTTT. Translated, it gives CASRPTGGSDTQYF.